This passage covers 4 T cell receptor beta chains from one sample sequenced in a study of T cells expressing NK-cell markers. TCRdb processed the 5' RACE reads again and assigns one entry to each CDR3 protein, with no DNA. This repertoire includes 350,000 to 500,000 distinct CDR3 sequences. Sequencing was done on a sample of blood T cells: a sorted CD56 or NKG2C T cell subset, CD4+ or CD8+ T cells, or bulk PBMC T cells (not recorded which). All receptors derive from a woman aged 18-70 years in good health.

The chain carries TRBV5-1 and TRBJ2-2; TCRdb outputs TRBD1, but without DNA this stays unchecked. The V gene's germline CDR1 is SGHRS and CDR2 YFSETQ. The CDR3 totals 14 residues. The CDR3: CASSSPTGTGELFF.

The chain recombines TRBV20-1 with TRBJ2-6; TCRdb designates TRBD1, a call that cannot be tested without DNA. CDR3 length: 14 residues. Germline V gene sequence: CDR1 DFQATT, CDR2 SNEGSKA (reference sequence). CDR3 in amino acids: CSARAPAGANVLTF.

This rearrangement joins TRBV12-3 or TRBV12-4 to TRBJ2-7; TCRdb's D call of TRBD1 is untestable without DNA. CDR3 length: 14 amino acids. Here the CDR3 reads CASGLAGGAYEQYF.

The chain carries TRBV11-2 and TRBJ2-7; TCRdb proposes TRBD1, but this gene call is untestable without DNA. Germline loops: CDR1 SGHAT, CDR2 FQNNGV. CDR3 size: 13 residues. The chain's CDR3 is CASSLPWSTEQYF.